Listed here are 8 T cell receptor beta chains from one sample, sequenced in a study of CD8+CD57+ T cells in acquired aplastic anemia. TCR beta VDJ and CDR3 profiles were obtained from a genomic DNA template. In TCRdb, the reads were re-called with MiXCR into one record per CDR3 protein. Of about 240,000 distinct CDR3 sequences listed, around 45% were seen once; the top ten hold about 7.8%. The patients chosen for sequencing had shown expansion of CD8+CD57+ cells (detected by flow cytometry). Sequenced: sorted CD4+, CD8+, or CD8+CD57+ T cells (not recorded which) from PBMCs. The receptors derive from a human donor with aplastic anemia.

There are many counts of this clonotype. V is TRBV7-9 and J is TRBJ1-2; tentatively, D is TRBD1 (5 bases). V was cut by 3 bases and J by 4 bases, with 9 bases left in between. The CDR3 runs 13 residues. The germline V gene has CDR1 SEHNR and CDR2 FQNEAQ (reference sequence). CDR3 loop: CASSLGRIYGYTF. The DNA of the CDR3 is TGTGCCAGCAGCTTGGGACGGATCTATGGCTACACCTTC.

This clonotype showed up just once. This chain links TRBV5-5 with TRBJ1-4; 7 bases map to TRBD1. The CDR3 is made up of 15 amino acids. CDR1 and CDR2 (germline): SGHKS, YYEKEE (reference sequence). The V and J ends lost 4 bases and 5 bases, in that order; junction bases with no gene match: 8. CDR3 coding DNA: TGTGCCAGCAGCCTAGGGGGGACAGACAATGAAAAACTGTTTTTT. This codes for CASSLGGTDNEKLFF.

This sequence joins TRBV7-9 and TRBJ2-3; 12 bases map to TRBD2. Per germline, CDR1 SEHNR and CDR2 FQNEAQ (reference sequence). The trim removed 5 bases at V and 7 bases at J, leaving 7 bases unmatched. This CDR3 contains 15 residues. The CDR3 spells CASSARLAGEHTQYF. CDR3 bases: TGTGCCAGCAGCGCCCGACTAGCGGGAGAACATACGCAGTATTTT.

This clonotype was recorded many times. For the CDR3, the DNA is TGTGCCAGCAGCACCAAAGACAGGGGGGATTACGAGCAGTACTTC. This translates into CASSTKDRGDYEQYF. The V call is TRBV13, the J call TRBJ2-7, with 9 bases fitting TRBD1. V lost 5 bases, J lost 4 bases, and 9 bases stayed unmatched. The CDR3 extends over 15 amino acids. Germline CDR1 is PRHDT and CDR2 is FYEKMQ (reference sequence). Variable domain in full (rest from reference TRBV13 and TRBJ2-7): AAGVIQSPRHLIKEKRETATLKCYPIPRHDTVYWYQQGPGQDPQFLISFYEKMQSDKGSIPDRFSAQQFSDYHSELNMSSLELGDSALYFCASSTKDRGDYEQYFGPGTRLTVT.

This clonotype occurred many times. J is TRBJ2-2 and V is TRBV24-1; D is unclear. The CDR3 has 11 residues. Per the germline V gene, CDR1 is KGHDR and CDR2 is SFDVKD. V lost 3 bases, J lost 7 bases, and 2 bases lay in between. The CDR3 DNA reads TGTGCCACCAGTGATCTCGGGGAGCTGTTTTTT. This sequence encodes CATSDLGELFF.

V is TRBV20-1 and J is TRBJ1-1; 8 bases line up with TRBD1. CDR3 length: 14 residues. Germline lookup yields CDR1 DFQATT and CDR2 SNEGSKA (reference sequence). V shed 3 bases and J 7 bases; nucleotides not matched to a gene: 10. CDR3 DNA: TGCAGTGCTAGCTTCGGGACAGGCCGTTTTGAAGCTTTCTTT. Protein: CSASFGTGRFEAFF.

This clonotype was seen repeatedly, ten times or more. The J gene is TRBJ1-6, the V gene TRBV2, with D perhaps TRBD1 (6 bases). The length of the CDR3 is 14 residues. V gave up 6 bases and J gave up 1 base, with 7 bases separating them. Germline lookup yields CDR1 SNHLY and CDR2 FYNNEI. The CDR3 sequence: CASRDRSYNSPLHF. The CDR3, as DNA: TGTGCCAGCAGGGACAGATCCTATAATTCACCCCTCCACTTT.

The V and J genes are TRBV20-1 and TRBJ1-2, with 9 bases aligning to TRBD1. Trimming removed 1 base from V and 3 bases from J; junction bases left unmatched: 3. Germline CDR1 is DFQATT and CDR2 is SNEGSKA (reference sequence). The CDR3 contains 14 residues. The CDR3 DNA is TGCAGTGCTAGAGGGACAGGGGCCTACTATGGCTACACCTTC. Its protein is CSARGTGAYYGYTF.